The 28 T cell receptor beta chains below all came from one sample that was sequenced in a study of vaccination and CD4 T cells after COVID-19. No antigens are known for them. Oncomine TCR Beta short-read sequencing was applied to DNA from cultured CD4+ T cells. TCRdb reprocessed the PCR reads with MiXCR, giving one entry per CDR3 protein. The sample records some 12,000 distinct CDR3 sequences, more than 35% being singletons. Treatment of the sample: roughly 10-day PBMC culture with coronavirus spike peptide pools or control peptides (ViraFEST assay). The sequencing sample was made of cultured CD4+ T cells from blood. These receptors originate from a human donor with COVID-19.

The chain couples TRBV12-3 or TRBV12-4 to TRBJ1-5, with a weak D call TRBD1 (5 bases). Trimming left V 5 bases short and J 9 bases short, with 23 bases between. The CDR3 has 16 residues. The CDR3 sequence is CASSRQWGVSFGPQHF. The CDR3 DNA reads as TGTGCCAGCAGTCGCCAATGGGGGGTGTCTTTTGGGCCCCAGCATTTT.

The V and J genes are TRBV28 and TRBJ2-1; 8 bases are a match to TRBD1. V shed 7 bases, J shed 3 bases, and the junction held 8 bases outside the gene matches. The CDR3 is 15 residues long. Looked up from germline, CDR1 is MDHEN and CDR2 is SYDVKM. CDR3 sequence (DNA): TGTGCCAGCATCGACTCGACAGGGGTCTACAATGAGCAGTTCTTC. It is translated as CASIDSTGVYNEQFF.

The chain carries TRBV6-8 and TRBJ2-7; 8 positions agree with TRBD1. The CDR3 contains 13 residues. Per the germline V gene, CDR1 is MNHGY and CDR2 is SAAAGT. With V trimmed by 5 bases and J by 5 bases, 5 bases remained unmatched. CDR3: CASSDRGRNEQYF. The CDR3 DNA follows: TGTGCCAGCAGTGACAGGGGAAGGAACGAGCAGTACTTC.

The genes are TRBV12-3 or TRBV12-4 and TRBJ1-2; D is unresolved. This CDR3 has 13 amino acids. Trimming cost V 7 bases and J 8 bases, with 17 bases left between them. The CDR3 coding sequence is TGTGCCAGCACCCCAAGGGAGGGTACCGGCTACACCTTC. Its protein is CASTPREGTGYTF.

CDR3 amino acids: CASSSQAGGLGGQYF. The CDR3 region has the DNA TGTGCCAGCAGTTCCCAAGCGGGGGGGCTAGGGGGCCAGTACTTC. The chain has TRBV12-3 or TRBV12-4 and TRBJ2-5; 10 bases match TRBD2. The CDR3 totals 15 residues. The V and J ends lost 4 bases and 10 bases, in that order; junction bases with no gene match: 12.

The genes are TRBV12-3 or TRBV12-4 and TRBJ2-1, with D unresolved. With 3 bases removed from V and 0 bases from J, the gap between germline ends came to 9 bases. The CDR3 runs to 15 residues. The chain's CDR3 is CASSLERNSYNEQFF. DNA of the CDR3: TGTGCCAGCAGTTTGGAGAGGAACTCCTACAATGAGCAGTTCTTC.

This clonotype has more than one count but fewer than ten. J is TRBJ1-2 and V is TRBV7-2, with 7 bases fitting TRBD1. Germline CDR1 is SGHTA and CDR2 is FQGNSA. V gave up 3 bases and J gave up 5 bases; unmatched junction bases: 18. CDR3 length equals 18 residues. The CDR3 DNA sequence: TGTGCCAGCAGCTTGCAGACAGGGTTACTTTCCTTAGGGTATGGCTACACCTTC. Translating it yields CASSLQTGLLSLGYGYTF. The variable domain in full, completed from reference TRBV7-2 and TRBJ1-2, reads GAGVSQSPSNKVTEKGKDVELRCDPISGHTALYWYRQSLGQGLEFLIYFQGNSAPDKSGLPSDRFSAERTGGSVSTLTIQRTQQEDSAVYLCASSLQTGLLSLGYGYTFGSGTRLTVV.

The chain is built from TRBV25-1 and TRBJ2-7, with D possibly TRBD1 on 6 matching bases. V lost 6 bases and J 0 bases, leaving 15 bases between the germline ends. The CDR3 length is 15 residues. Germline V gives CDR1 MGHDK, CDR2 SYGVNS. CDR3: CASRKEGGDSYEQYF. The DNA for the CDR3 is TGTGCCAGCAGGAAAGAAGGGGGTGACTCCTACGAGCAGTACTTC.

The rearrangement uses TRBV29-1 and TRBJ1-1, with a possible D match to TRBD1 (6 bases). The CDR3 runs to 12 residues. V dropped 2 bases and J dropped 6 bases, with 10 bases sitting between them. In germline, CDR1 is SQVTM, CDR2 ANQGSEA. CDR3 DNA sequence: TGCAGCGTTGAATCGAACAGGGCTGAAGCTTTCTTT. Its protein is CSVESNRAEAFF.

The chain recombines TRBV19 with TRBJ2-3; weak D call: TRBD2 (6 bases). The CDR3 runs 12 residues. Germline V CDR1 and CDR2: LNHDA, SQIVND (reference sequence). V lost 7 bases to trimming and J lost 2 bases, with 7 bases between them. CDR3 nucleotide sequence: TGTGCCAGTAAGGGACTCACAGATACGCAGTATTTT. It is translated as CASKGLTDTQYF.

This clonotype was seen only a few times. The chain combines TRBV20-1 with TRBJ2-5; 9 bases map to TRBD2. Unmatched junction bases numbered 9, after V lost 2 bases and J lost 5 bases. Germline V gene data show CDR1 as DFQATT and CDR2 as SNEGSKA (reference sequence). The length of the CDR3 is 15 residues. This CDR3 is CSARTRGTSRETQYF. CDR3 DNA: TGCAGTGCTAGAACCCGTGGGACTAGCAGGGAGACCCAGTACTTC.

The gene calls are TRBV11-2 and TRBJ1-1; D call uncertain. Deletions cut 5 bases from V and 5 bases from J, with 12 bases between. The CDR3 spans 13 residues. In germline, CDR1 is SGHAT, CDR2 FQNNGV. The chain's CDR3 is CASSKSVLTEAFF. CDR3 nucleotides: TGTGCCAGCAGCAAATCCGTGCTAACTGAAGCTTTCTTT.

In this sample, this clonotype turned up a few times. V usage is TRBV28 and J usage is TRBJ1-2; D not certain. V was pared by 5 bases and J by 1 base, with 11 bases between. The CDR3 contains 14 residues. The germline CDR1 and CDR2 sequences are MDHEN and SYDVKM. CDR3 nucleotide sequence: TGTGCCAGCAGTACCCGGACGTTTAACTATGGCTACACCTTC. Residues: CASSTRTFNYGYTF.

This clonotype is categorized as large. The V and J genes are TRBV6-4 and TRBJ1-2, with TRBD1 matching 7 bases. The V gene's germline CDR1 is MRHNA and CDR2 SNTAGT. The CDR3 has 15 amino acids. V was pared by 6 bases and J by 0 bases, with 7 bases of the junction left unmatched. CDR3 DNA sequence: TGTGCCAGCAGCCAGGAACAGGGGTCTAACTATGGCTACACCTTC. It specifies CASSQEQGSNYGYTF.

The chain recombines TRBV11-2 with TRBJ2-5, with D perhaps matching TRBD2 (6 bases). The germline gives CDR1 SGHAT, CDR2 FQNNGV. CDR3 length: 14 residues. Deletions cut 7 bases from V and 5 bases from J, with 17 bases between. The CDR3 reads CASTGTSTGETQYF. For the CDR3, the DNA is TGTGCCAGCACCGGGACTTCCACGGGGGAGACCCAGTACTTC. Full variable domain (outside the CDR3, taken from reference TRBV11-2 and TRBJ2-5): EAGVAQSPRYKIIEKRQSVAFWCNPISGHATLYWYQQILGQGPKLLIQFQNNGVVDDSQLPKDRFSAERLKGVDSTLKIQPAKLEDSAVYLCASTGTSTGETQYFGPGTRLLVL.

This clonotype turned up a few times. CDR3 nucleotide sequence: TGTGCCTTGGGGGGGGGGGGCTACACCTTC. Translated, it gives CALGGGGYTF. This chain links TRBV30 with TRBJ1-2, with a weak D call TRBD1 (5 bases). V was trimmed by 7 bases and J by 8 bases, leaving 11 bases between them. The CDR3 is made up of 10 amino acids. CDR1 and CDR2 (germline): GTSNPN, SVGIG (reference sequence).

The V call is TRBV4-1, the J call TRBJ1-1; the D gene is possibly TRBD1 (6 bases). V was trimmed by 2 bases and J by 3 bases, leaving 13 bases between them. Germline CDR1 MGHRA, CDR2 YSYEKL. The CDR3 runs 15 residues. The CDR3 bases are TGCGCCAGCAGCCAACCCCCAGGGGCGGACACTGAAGCTTTCTTT. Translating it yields CASSQPPGADTEAFF.

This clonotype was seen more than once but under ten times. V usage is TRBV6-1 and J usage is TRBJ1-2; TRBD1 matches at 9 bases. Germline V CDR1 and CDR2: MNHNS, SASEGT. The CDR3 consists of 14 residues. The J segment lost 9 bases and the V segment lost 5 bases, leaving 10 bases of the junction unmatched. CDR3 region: CASSPSGTGIRYTF. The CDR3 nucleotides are TGTGCCAGCAGTCCTTCCGGGACAGGGATCCGCTACACCTTC.

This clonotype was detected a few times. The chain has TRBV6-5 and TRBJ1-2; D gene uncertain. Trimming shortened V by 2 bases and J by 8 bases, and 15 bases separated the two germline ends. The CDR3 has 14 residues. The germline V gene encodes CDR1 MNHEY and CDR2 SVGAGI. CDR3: CASSYDSFVSGYTF. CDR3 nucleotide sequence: TGTGCCAGCAGTTACGACTCTTTCGTTAGCGGCTACACCTTC.

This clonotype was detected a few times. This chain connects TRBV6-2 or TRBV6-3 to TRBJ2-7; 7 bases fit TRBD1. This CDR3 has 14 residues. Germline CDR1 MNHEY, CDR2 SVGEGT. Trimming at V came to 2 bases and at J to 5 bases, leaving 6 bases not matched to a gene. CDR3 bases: TGTGCCAGCAGTTACACCGACAGGGTAAACGAGCAGTACTTC. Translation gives CASSYTDRVNEQYF.

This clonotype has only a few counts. The CDR3 here is CASDRDTGAYEQYF. CDR3 coding DNA: TGTGCCAGCGATAGGGACACCGGAGCCTACGAGCAGTACTTC. The V call is TRBV6-1, the J call TRBJ2-7, with a possible D match to TRBD1 (6 bases). The CDR3 covers 14 residues. V lost 8 bases, J lost 2 bases, and 16 bases lay in between. The germline V gene encodes CDR1 MNHNS and CDR2 SASEGT.

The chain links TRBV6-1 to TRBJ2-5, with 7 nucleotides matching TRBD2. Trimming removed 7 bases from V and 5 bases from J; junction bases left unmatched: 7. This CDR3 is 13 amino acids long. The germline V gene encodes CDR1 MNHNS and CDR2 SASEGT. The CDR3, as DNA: TGTGCCAGCAATCAGCGGGGCGAGGAGACCCAGTACTTC. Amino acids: CASNQRGEETQYF.

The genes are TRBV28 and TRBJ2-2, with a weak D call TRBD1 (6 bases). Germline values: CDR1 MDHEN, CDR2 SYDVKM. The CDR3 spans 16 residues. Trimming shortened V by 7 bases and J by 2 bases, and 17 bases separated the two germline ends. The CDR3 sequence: CASIRDNLFNTGELFF. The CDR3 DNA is TGTGCCAGCATAAGGGACAACTTATTTAACACCGGGGAGCTGTTTTTT.

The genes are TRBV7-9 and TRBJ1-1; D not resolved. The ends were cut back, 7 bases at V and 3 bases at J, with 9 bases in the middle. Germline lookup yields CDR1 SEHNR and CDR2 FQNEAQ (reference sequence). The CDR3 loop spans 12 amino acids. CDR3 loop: CASTDFDTEAFF. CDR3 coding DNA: TGTGCCAGCACCGACTTCGACACTGAAGCTTTCTTT.

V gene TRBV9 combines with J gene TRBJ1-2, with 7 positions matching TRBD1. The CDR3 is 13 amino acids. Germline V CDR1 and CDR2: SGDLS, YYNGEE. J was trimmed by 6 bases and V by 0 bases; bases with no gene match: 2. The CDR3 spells CASSVGGGDGYTF. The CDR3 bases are TGTGCCAGCAGCGTAGGAGGGGGCGATGGCTACACCTTC. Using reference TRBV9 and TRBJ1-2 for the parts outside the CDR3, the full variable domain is DSGVTQTPKHLITATGQRVTLRCSPRSGDLSVYWYQQSLDQGLQFLIQYYNGEERAKGNILERFSAQQFPDLHSELNLSSLELGDSALYFCASSVGGGDGYTFGSGTRLTVV.

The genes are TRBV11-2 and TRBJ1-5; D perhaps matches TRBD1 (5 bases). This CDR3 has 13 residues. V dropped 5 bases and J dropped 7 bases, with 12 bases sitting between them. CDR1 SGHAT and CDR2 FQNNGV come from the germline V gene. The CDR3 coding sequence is TGTGCCAGCAGCGGCGAGAGGGGACAGCCCCAGCATTTT. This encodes CASSGERGQPQHF.

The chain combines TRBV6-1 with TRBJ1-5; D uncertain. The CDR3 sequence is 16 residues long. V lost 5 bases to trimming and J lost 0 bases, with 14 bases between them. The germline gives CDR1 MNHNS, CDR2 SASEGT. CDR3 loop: CASSPTTLISNQPQHF. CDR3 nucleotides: TGTGCCAGCAGTCCTACGACACTAATTAGCAATCAGCCCCAGCATTTT.

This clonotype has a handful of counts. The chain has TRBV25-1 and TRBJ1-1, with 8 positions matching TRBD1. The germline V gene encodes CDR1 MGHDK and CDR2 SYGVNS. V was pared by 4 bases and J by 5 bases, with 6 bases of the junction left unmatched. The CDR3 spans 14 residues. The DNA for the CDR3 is TGTGCCAGCAGTGCTACTACAGGGGGGACTGAAGCTTTCTTT. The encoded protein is CASSATTGGTEAFF.